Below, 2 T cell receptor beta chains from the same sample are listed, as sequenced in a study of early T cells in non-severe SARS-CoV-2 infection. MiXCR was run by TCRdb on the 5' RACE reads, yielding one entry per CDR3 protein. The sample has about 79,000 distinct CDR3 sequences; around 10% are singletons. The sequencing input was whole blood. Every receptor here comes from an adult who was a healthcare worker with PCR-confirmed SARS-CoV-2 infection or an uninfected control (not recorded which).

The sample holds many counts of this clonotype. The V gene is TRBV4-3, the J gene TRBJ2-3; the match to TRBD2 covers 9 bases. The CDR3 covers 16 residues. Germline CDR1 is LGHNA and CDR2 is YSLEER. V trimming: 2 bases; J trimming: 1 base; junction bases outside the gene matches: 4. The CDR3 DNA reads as TGCGCCAGCAGCCAATCAGCGGGGGGACGCACAGATACGCAGTATTTT. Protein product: CASSQSAGGRTDTQYF.

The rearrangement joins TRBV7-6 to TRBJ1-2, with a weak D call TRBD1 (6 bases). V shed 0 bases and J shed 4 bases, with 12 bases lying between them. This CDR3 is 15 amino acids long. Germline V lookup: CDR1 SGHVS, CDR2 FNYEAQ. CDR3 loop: CASSLAGGPGYGYTF. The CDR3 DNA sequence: TGTGCCAGCAGCTTAGCCGGGGGGCCCGGCTATGGCTACACCTTC.